Shown below are 5 T cell receptor beta chains from a single sample sequenced in a study of cytomegalovirus exposure and HLA in healthy donors. Only in-frame clones appear in the TCRdb table, and some are missing; sequencing was by immunoSEQ multiplex PCR. The table has around 140,000 clones, more than 75% seen once. Sequencing input: PBMCs. These receptors originate from a man between 18 and 29 years old in good health and CMV-seropositive.

The rearrangement links TRBV6-1 to TRBJ2-5; TRBD1 is a possible D gene (6 bases). Trimming removed 8 bases from V and 2 bases from J, with 15 bases in between. CDR1 MNHNS and CDR2 SASEGT come from the germline V gene. The CDR3 runs 14 residues. The CDR3 DNA is TGTGCCAGCCTCCAGGGGAACATTCAAGAGACCCAGTACTTC. Translated, it gives CASLQGNIQETQYF.

This chain uses TRBV27 with TRBJ2-4, with 7 bases matching TRBD2. Germline V CDR1 and CDR2: MNHEY, SMNVEV (reference sequence). The CDR3 loop spans 16 amino acids. V lost 5 bases to trimming and J lost 1 base; unmatched junction nucleotides: 8. CDR3 DNA sequence: TGTGCCAGCAGTCCTCCGACTAGCACGGCCAAAAACATTCAGTACTTC. Residues: CASSPPTSTAKNIQYF.

The chain uses TRBV5-1 and TRBJ2-2; D gene uncertain. This CDR3 comprises 13 residues. The germline gives CDR1 SGHRS, CDR2 YFSETQ. V shed 4 bases and J shed 4 bases, with 8 bases lying between them. The DNA of the CDR3 is TGCGCCAGCAGCGATGCCAGCACCGGGGAGCTGTTTTTT. Translation: CASSDASTGELFF.

This chain joins TRBV5-1 and TRBJ2-5, with 8 bases lining up with TRBD2. In germline, CDR1 is SGHRS, CDR2 YFSETQ. This CDR3 is 14 amino acids long. V shed 6 bases, J shed 4 bases, and the junction held 8 bases outside the gene matches. The CDR3 is CASTFVGRGETQYF. CDR3 in DNA: TGCGCCAGCACCTTCGTCGGGAGGGGAGAGACCCAGTACTTC.

V usage is TRBV2 and J usage is TRBJ2-7; 11 bases are a match to TRBD2. This CDR3 comprises 15 residues. Looked up from germline, CDR1 is SNHLY and CDR2 is FYNNEI. Unmatched junction bases numbered 5, after V lost 5 bases and J lost 2 bases. The CDR3 region has the DNA TGTGCCAGCAGTCTAGCGGGAGGCCCCACCTACGAGCAGTACTTC. It is translated as CASSLAGGPTYEQYF.